This TCR beta chain was profiled in a study of cytomegalovirus exposure and HLA in healthy donors (dated by TCRdb to the late 2010s). General notes on the study: An earlier analysis of fewer than 750 of the donors reported over 250 Gb of sequence data and 95 million to 120 million unique TCR beta sequences obtained from some 200 million T cells. Every repertoire in the discovery cohort had been generated on one and the same sequencing platform. Roughly five DR-DQ haplotypes were treated as single units for association and clustering because of strong linkage in the cohort. Of the approximately 400 genotyped donors, approximately 81% were placed in the genetic ancestry cluster associated with self-reported Caucasian donors. A separate validation cohort of about 110 different subjects was used in addition to the approximately 700-subject first cohort. Using immunosequencing, the study profiled T cell repertoires from 500 to 800 subjects and related those repertoires to cytomegalovirus serostatus. A later genetic analysis took genome-wide SNP genotypes for about 65% of the 666 donors and used that subset as a discovery cohort. Rather than drawing on any new phenotypic data, the later analysis identified candidate immune exposures from TCR beta sequences and the way those sequences occurred across donors. The study combined high-throughput TCR immunosequencing, statistical association of individual TCRs with disease status, and machine learning to predict cytomegalovirus infection status. Alongside the repertoire data, information on donor age, sex, ethnicity and CMV serostatus was compiled. HLA typing included class I and class II loci at four-digit resolution. An early release covering roughly 640 HLA-typed donors comprised roughly 300 gigabases of sequencing data and tens of millions of unique TCR sequences. Typing coverage differed by locus: A, B, C, DRB1 and DQB1 were typed in roughly 620-640 donors, DQA1 in about 510, DPA1 in 600 to 610, and DPB1 in just under 490. In a later analysis, previously published TCR beta repertoires from more than 500 donors were re-analyzed and high-resolution HLA genotyping was added so that TCR occurrence patterns could be studied. The study aimed to test whether cataloging public T cell receptors could reveal signatures of past pathogen exposure. Among 300 to 500 genotyped donors of the cohort, an average of around 250,000 unique TCR beta nucleotide sequences was sequenced per donor, of which 15% to 20% were non-productive. In an earlier analysis of roughly 600 of the donors, high-throughput TCR beta sequencing was used to judge whether each TCR beta V gene segment behaved as functional or pseudogenic.

The research as a whole found: Correlated functional status among segregating V segments might reflect linkage disequilibrium, but an unknown experimental factor could not be ruled out. Compared with the roughly 600-donor mean, donors in an Asian-associated ancestry cluster had fewer N-insertions in productive TCRs, according to a later genetic analysis. Compared with equally common non-associated chains, HLA-associated TCR beta chains in a later analysis were more clonally expanded and had lower generation probabilities. The presence/absence analyses assumed that sequencing depth was roughly uniform across donors, and that assumption may not be true. V-gene and J-gene trimming of TCR beta chains was associated with a missense DCLRE1C variant in a later genetic analysis, and the association was replicated in an independent cohort. A further reported finding was that TCR beta sequences accurately predicted the HLA-A and HLA-B alleles for most subjects in the first cohort. In the study, approximately 150 TCR beta chains were listed as associated with cytomegalovirus. The authors suggested that the approach could potentially be extended to other disease states and immunological phenotypes. Broadly in line with IMGT annotations, most TCR beta V segments showed up in productive rearrangements about 87% or about 30% of the time in an earlier analysis of roughly 590 of the donors. A group of highly shared sequence variants was considered likely to be a technical artifact of the sequencing pipeline. Some IMGT-functional V segments, including TRBV6-2 and TRBV6-3, could not be told apart with the 87-base-pair reads, so those segments were excluded. In a later analysis, some 18,000 TCR beta sequences were associated with specific HLA alleles at a false discovery rate of 0.05. According to a later analysis, most CMV-associated TCR beta chains appeared to be HLA-restricted, and the HLA associations seemed to be driven largely by CMV exposure. In vitro tests confirmed that a few of the cytomegalovirus-associated TCR beta chains recognize cytomegalovirus antigens. The only immune exposure information available for the cohort was CMV serostatus. Several of the top co-occurrence clusters appeared to be linked to parvovirus B19, influenza, CMV and Epstein-Barr virus, according to a later analysis. Because HLA typing was missing for some donors at each locus, association tests included only the typed subset. In a later analysis, TCR association rates were found to vary across HLA loci, with the most associated TCRs seen for DRB1 alleles and the fewest for HLA-C alleles. Because counts were too low, some 16 rarely observed V segments, including chromosome 9 orphons, were excluded from the earlier analysis of under 650 of the donors. In both the original and validation cohorts, the classifier was reported to diagnose cytomegalovirus status with high specificity and sensitivity. Only TCR beta chains were sequenced in this cohort, and the absence of alpha or paired-chain data limited detectable features. Most TCR sequences were observed very rarely across donors, whereas some public TCRs were present in many individuals. When HLA alleles, especially DR and DQ, strongly co-occurred, TCR associations were difficult to assign to individual alleles.

The method was the immunoSEQ multiplex PCR assay. For the multiplex PCR, a mixture combining 60 forward primers for TCR Vbeta segments and 13 reverse primers for TCR Jbeta segments was used. A multiplex PCR assay on genomic DNA amplified the CDR3 region of rearranged TCR beta genes. Amplified TCR beta libraries were sequenced as 87-base-pair reads on the Illumina HiSeq System. The original methods were these. A later analysis counted 65 million to 90 million unique TCR beta chains across the 700 or so repertoires, and roughly 11 million of these chains were shared by at least two donors. Raw reads were error-corrected and collapsed into unique sequences by a nearest-neighbor algorithm in which closely related sequences were merged to remove PCR and sequencing errors. Alignment of CDR3 sequences to IMGT reference sequences was used to assign V, D and J gene segments. Each retained sequence needed at least a six-nucleotide match to both a V gene segment and a J gene segment. Rearrangements were classified as productive when the CDR3 lacked stop codons and remained in frame with V and J, and all other rearrangements were classified as non-productive. Following IMGT convention, CDR3 was defined as the stretch from the second conserved V-encoded cysteine to the conserved J-encoded phenylalanine. In an earlier analysis of around 570 of the donors, sequences lacking an unambiguous match to a single V gene segment were excluded. An earlier analysis of several hundred of the donors classified V segments as functional when productive rearrangements were above 56.7% and as segregating when the standard deviation between donors was above 5%. A statistical classification framework was built to diagnose cytomegalovirus status from the catalog of TCR beta chain sequences. A later analysis assigned V and J genes by comparing TCR nucleotide sequences with IMGT/GENE-DB human TR gene sequences. In a later analysis, CDR3 sequences and most-parsimonious VDJ recombination scenarios were assigned using the TCRdist pipeline. In a later analysis, each TCR beta chain was defined by its CDR3 amino acid sequence together with its V-gene family, and reads lacking a unique V-gene family were excluded. To address suspected cross-contamination and a sequencing artifact, a later analysis removed around 590 highly shared, low-generation-probability nucleotide sequences. For each public chain, a later analysis derived a clonal expansion index from normalized ranks of inferred template counts within each repertoire. A later analysis computed generation probabilities with a VDJ recombination model fitted to out-of-frame rearrangements, and checked the results against IGoR. A later analysis scored TCR-TCR, TCR-HLA and TCR-CMV co-occurrence with hypergeometric tests, applying a repertoire-size bias correction to TCR pairs. A later analysis estimated false discovery rates by permuting HLA or CMV assignments 20 times. In a later analysis, co-occurring TCRs were grouped with DBSCAN, and TCRdist sequence similarity was added when clustering was performed within HLA-allele-positive subsets. Co-occurrence clustering excluded repertoires with fewer than 30,000 or more than 120,000 public chains, plus five with anomalous nucleotide sharing. The source is immuneACCESS, and TCRdb retained only in-frame sequences with V and J called. Part of the clones is not carried over; for the studies checked, unresolved V genes explain less than half of this, and the remainder is unexplained. V and J calls plus clone size are reproduced from that table; the DNA served to infer D and trimming. This sample's table carries approximately 140,000 clones. The ten largest clonotypes hold around 1.6% of the sample.

Comments on this clone: Its antigen remains undetermined.

The cohort was made up of 500 to 850 healthy bone marrow donors. Cohort members were all nominally healthy when sampled, although unrecorded immune exposures were likely present. The donor tested CMV seronegative, placing the donor among the 350 to 400 seronegative members of the cohort. Every donor gave a peripheral blood sample, and the peripheral blood mononuclear cells from that sample were used for TCR beta sequencing. The Qiagen DNeasy Blood Extraction Kit was used to extract genomic DNA from the blood cell samples. Counted from cysteine to phenylalanine, this CDR3 has 15 amino acids. The retained sequence is limited to the CDR3, 45 bases, with the frame set at the first base. Ends trimmed: V by 4 bases, J by 9 bases; bases unmatched to a gene: 9. Via the germline V gene (reference sequence), CDR1 is MNHNY and CDR2 SVGAGI.

The sequenced sample consisted of PBMCs. The clonotype was recovered from a woman between 50 and 59 years old in good health and CMV-seronegative. This chain is built from TRBV6-6 and TRBJ1-6; the junction holds 7 bases that match TRBD1. The DNA is as follows: TGTGCCAGCAGTTCCACGGACAGGAGCGGTTCACCCCTCCACTTT. Its protein reads: CASSSTDRSGSPLHF.